The 5 T cell receptor beta chains presented below share a single source sample, sequenced in a study of blood T cell repertoires in COVID-19. Profiling relied on immunoSEQ multiplex PCR, and the TCRdb table lists in-frame clones only, not all of them. Here the sample spans 200,000 to 250,000 clones, more than 80% being singletons. The specimen was peripheral blood. These TCRs come from an elderly woman with acute or convalescent COVID-19.

The J gene is TRBJ1-2, the V gene TRBV2; 8 bases line up with TRBD1. CDR1 is SNHLY, CDR2 FYNNEI, per germline. The trim removed 3 bases at V and 4 bases at J, leaving 10 bases unmatched. This CDR3 has 16 amino acids. The CDR3 DNA sequence: TGTGCCAGCAGTGATGAGGCAGGGGGCCTCCTCTATGGCTACACCTTC. Protein product: CASSDEAGGLLYGYTF.

The CDR3 sequence is CASTPWGGNYEQYF. In nucleotides, the CDR3 is TGTGCCAGCACCCCCTGGGGCGGGAACTACGAGCAGTACTTC. The chain couples TRBV2 to TRBJ2-7, with a possible D match to TRBD2 (6 bases). CDR1 and CDR2 (germline): SNHLY, FYNNEI. CDR3 length equals 14 residues. V was pared by 7 bases and J by 3 bases, with 16 bases between.

This clone was seen a handful of times. The chain has TRBV7-9 and TRBJ2-7; the match to TRBD1 covers 8 bases. Germline V gene lookup returns CDR1 SEHNR and CDR2 FQNEAQ (reference sequence). The CDR3 has 15 residues. Trimming took 5 bases from V and 2 from J; bases not matched to a gene: 8. Here the CDR3 reads CASSPLGTGTYEQYF. The CDR3 DNA sequence: TGTGCCAGCAGCCCCCTCGGGACAGGAACCTACGAGCAGTACTTC.

This sequence joins TRBV30 and TRBJ1-6; TRBD1 aligns across 7 bases. Germline values: CDR1 GTSNPN, CDR2 SVGIG (reference sequence). This CDR3 has 14 residues. V trimming: 5 bases; J trimming: 9 bases; junction bases outside the gene matches: 10. The CDR3 nucleotides read TGTGCCTGGGCCCCCCGGACAGGACGTTCACCCCTCCACTTT. Its translation is CAWAPRTGRSPLHF.

The rearrangement joins TRBV7-2 to TRBJ2-2; possible D gene TRBD2, 6 bases. Germline CDR1 is SGHTA and CDR2 is FQGNSA. CDR3 length: 16 residues. Trimming left V 5 bases short and J 1 base short, with 14 bases between. The CDR3 coding sequence is TGTGCCAGCAGCCGGGATGCGGGGTTGAACACCGGGGAGCTGTTTTTT. This translates into CASSRDAGLNTGELFF.